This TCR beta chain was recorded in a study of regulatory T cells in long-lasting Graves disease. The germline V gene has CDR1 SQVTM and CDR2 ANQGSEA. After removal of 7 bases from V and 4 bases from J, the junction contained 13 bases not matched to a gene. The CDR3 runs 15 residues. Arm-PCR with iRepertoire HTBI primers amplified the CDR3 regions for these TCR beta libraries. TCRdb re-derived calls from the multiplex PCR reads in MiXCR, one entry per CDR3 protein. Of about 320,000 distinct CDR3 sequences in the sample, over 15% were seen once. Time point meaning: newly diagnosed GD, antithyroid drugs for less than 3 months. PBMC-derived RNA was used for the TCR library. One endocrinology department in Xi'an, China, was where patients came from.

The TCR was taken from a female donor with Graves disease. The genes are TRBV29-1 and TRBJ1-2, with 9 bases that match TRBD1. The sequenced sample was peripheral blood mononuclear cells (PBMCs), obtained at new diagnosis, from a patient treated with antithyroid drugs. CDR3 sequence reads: CSAGGAPDRGYGYTF. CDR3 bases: TGCAGCGCCGGAGGGGCTCCGGACAGGGGCTATGGCTACACCTTC.